The 11 T cell receptor beta chains below come from one sample, sequenced in a study of blood T cell repertoires in COVID-19. The method was immunoSEQ multiplex PCR; TCRdb's version includes in-frame clones alone and lacks a portion of them. The sample lists some 370,000 clones, roughly 90% occurring once. Sequencing input: peripheral blood. The receptors come from a man aged 35-49 years with acute or convalescent COVID-19.

V and J are TRBV11-2 and TRBJ2-1; 9 bases fit TRBD2. Germline V CDR1 and CDR2: SGHAT, FQNNGV. V lost 3 bases to trimming and J lost 4 bases; unmatched junction nucleotides: 7. The CDR3 runs to 16 residues. CDR3 coding DNA: TGTGCCAGCAGCTTCTACGGAAGCGGGGGGTACAATGAGCAGTTCTTC. Translated: CASSFYGSGGYNEQFF.

V is TRBV7-9 and J is TRBJ1-1; TRBD1 aligns across 9 bases. Germline V CDR1 and CDR2: SEHNR, FQNEAQ (reference sequence). The CDR3 totals 15 residues. V was clipped by 4 bases and J by 11 bases; unmatched bases: 14. In nucleotides, the CDR3 is TGTGCCAGCAGCTCTTCACAGGGGGCGACCCATGGGGCTTTCTTT. Protein sequence: CASSSSQGATHGAFF.

The V call is TRBV28, the J call TRBJ1-6, with D hard to call. The CDR3 length is 15 residues. V lost 8 bases, J lost 4 bases, and 15 bases lay in between. Germline CDR1 is MDHEN and CDR2 is SYDVKM. The CDR3 bases are TGTGCCAGCGGTGAGGCGGCAGCATATAATTCACCCCTCCACTTT. It specifies CASGEAAAYNSPLHF.

This chain joins TRBV25-1 and TRBJ1-3; unclear D gene. The CDR3 runs 12 residues. Trimming stripped 11 bases from V and 7 bases from J, with 15 bases between. Germline CDR1 MGHDK, CDR2 SYGVNS. The CDR3 loop is CAQYQFWNTIYF. For the CDR3, the DNA is TGTGCCCAGTACCAATTCTGGAACACCATATATTTT.

Regarding this clone: Other DNA sequences of this sample code for an identical CDR3. V gene TRBV15 combines with J gene TRBJ1-3, with 11 bases lining up with TRBD1. The germline gives CDR1 LNHNV, CDR2 YYDKDF (reference sequence). The CDR3 contains 15 residues. Germline trimming cut 6 bases from V and 7 bases from J; bases unmatched to any gene: 8. Written as DNA, the CDR3 is TGTGCCACCAGTAGGGACAGGGGGAGTGGGAACACCATATATTTT. Its translation is CATSRDRGSGNTIYF.

The V gene is TRBV7-2, the J gene TRBJ2-7; D gene uncertain. The CDR3 runs to 14 residues. V gave up 2 bases and J gave up 2 bases, with 10 bases separating them. Germline V CDR1 and CDR2: SGHTA, FQGNSA. The CDR3 here is CASSLTAGPYEQYF. The CDR3 DNA is TGTGCCAGCAGCTTAACGGCAGGTCCCTACGAGCAGTACTTC.

This rearrangement joins TRBV3-1 (or the pseudogene TRBV3-2) to TRBJ2-7; 7 bases are a match to TRBD2. Germline V gene sequence: CDR1 LGHDT, CDR2 YNNKEL (reference sequence). With 2 bases clipped from V and 6 bases from J, the junction kept 4 bases outside the gene matches. This CDR3 contains 13 residues. The CDR3 is CASSQKWEGEQYF. The DNA for the CDR3 is TGTGCCAGCAGCCAAAAATGGGAGGGCGAGCAGTACTTC.

The chain is built from TRBV4-1 and TRBJ1-4, with 8 bases that match TRBD1. Trimming cost V 4 bases and J 5 bases; bases outside gene matches: 15. CDR1 and CDR2 from the germline V gene are MGHRA and YSYEKL. This CDR3 region has 18 residues. CDR3: CASSLSGQDSGGNEKLFF. The CDR3, as DNA: TGCGCCAGCAGCCTTTCGGGACAGGATTCCGGTGGCAATGAAAAACTGTTTTTT.

This clone was detected once. This rearrangement joins TRBV28 to TRBJ1-1, with D perhaps matching TRBD1 (6 bases). The CDR3 has 18 amino acids. CDR1 and CDR2 from the germline V gene are MDHEN and SYDVKM. V shed 1 base and J shed 3 bases, with 21 bases lying between them. The CDR3 reads CASSLSYGGAYGDTEAFF. In DNA form, the CDR3 reads TGTGCCAGCAGTTTATCCTACGGGGGGGCCTACGGGGACACTGAAGCTTTCTTT.

The CDR3 coding sequence is TGTGCCAGCAGCTCCTCCCGACAGGCGGTCTCTGGAAACACCATATATTTT. Its translation is CASSSSRQAVSGNTIYF. The rearrangement joins TRBV7-9 to TRBJ1-3, with a possible D match to TRBD1 (6 bases). V was pared by 4 bases and J by 0 bases, with 16 bases between. Germline lookup yields CDR1 SEHNR and CDR2 FQNEAQ (reference sequence). The CDR3 has 17 residues.

The rearrangement links TRBV10-3 to TRBJ2-7; 10 nucleotides align to TRBD2. The germline V gene encodes CDR1 ENHRY and CDR2 SYGVKD. The V segment lost 3 bases and the J segment 6 bases; nucleotides outside the gene matches: 8. CDR3 length equals 15 residues. The CDR3 here is CAISDRSGGAFEQYF. The CDR3 DNA is TGTGCCATCAGTGATAGGAGCGGGGGGGCCTTCGAGCAGTACTTC.